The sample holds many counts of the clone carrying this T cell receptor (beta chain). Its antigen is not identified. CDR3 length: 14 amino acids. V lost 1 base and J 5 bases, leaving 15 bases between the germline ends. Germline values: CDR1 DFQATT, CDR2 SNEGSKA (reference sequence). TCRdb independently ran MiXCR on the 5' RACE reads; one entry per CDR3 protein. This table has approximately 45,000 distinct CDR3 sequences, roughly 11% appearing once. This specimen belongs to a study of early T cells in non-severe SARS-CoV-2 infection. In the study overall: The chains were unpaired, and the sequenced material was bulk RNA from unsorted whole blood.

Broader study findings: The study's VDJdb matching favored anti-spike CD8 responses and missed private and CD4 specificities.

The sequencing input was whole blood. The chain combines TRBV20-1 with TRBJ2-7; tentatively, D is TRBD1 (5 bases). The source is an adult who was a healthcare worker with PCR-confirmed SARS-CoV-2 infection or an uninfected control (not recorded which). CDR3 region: CSARVGQGNNEQYF. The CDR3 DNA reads TGCAGTGCTAGAGTAGGGCAGGGTAACAACGAGCAGTACTTC.